This T cell receptor beta chain was sequenced for a study of cytomegalovirus exposure and HLA in healthy donors. Turning to the study itself: Out of 300 to 500 genotyped donors, about 84% belonged to the Caucasian-associated ancestry cluster. The study, taken as a whole, reports: When analyzed later, the rates of TCR association showed variation by HLA locus, with DRB1 the most and HLA-C the fewest. V- and J-gene trimming of TCR beta was linked (in a later analysis) to a missense DCLRE1C variant.

The PCR made use of 60 Vbeta and 13 Jbeta primers. Original handling: In a later analysis, the count reached some 88 million unique TCR beta chains, with about 10 million shared. The repertoire was sequenced with immunoSEQ multiplex PCR; TCRdb's copy has only in-frame clones and lacks some. V and J calls and clone size follow that table, whereas D and trimming were derived from the DNA. Altogether roughly 130,000 clones are present, more than 75% being singletons, with the ten largest covering 2.5% to 3.5%. Remarks on this clone: Its antigen is unknown.

The CDR3 extends over 13 amino acids. Looked up from germline, CDR1 is SGHRS and CDR2 is YFSETQ. Germline trimming cut 4 bases from V and 10 bases from J; bases unmatched to any gene: 8. Sequenced: PBMCs. The chain employs TRBV5-1 and TRBJ2-1; TRBD2 aligns across 7 bases. The source of this sequence is a female donor in good health and CMV-seronegative. The CDR3 spells CASSEGGVGEQFF. CDR3 DNA sequence: TGCGCCAGCAGCGAGGGAGGGGTTGGCGAGCAGTTCTTC.